The text below deals with one TCR beta chain. Its antigen is unknown. Trimming stripped 3 bases from V and 4 bases from J, with 12 bases between. This CDR3 is built from 15 residues. Extraction of total RNA produced a minimum of 5.5 micrograms from each sample. The data were taken from a study of blood T cells in healthy people across ages. Study results and caveats: Roughly linear age-related decline in beta diversity appeared, significant by age 40. Donors of long life had a larger count of naive CD4+ cells and greater diversity than aged donors.

Sample-barcoded 5' priming and a J-beta primer mix drove a second PCR of roughly 6 to 12 cycles. Each CDR3 protein is one row after TCRdb ran MiXCR on the 5' RACE reads. The data hold over a million distinct CDR3 sequences, with 45% observed a single time. The sequenced sample consisted of blood. The clonotype originates from a woman in her sixties in good health. V and J are TRBV12-3 or TRBV12-4 and TRBJ2-2; D is undetermined. CDR3 sequence: CASSFGPGLTGELFF. CDR3 nucleotides: TGTGCCAGCAGTTTTGGGCCCGGGCTCACCGGGGAGCTGTTTTTT.